These 20 T cell receptor beta chains came from one sample sequenced in a study of blood T cell repertoires in COVID-19. TCRdb keeps only in-frame clones here, not all; method: immunoSEQ multiplex PCR. Here the sample spans some 330,000 clones, more than 75% being singletons. Sequencing was done on a sample of PBMCs or T cells enriched from blood (not recorded which). The receptor set was obtained from a man aged 35 to 55 in a cohort exposed to, infected with or recovered from COVID-19 (not recorded which).

The chain carries TRBV5-1 and TRBJ1-2, with a tentative D call TRBD1 (5 bases). The CDR3 runs 13 residues. The germline V gene encodes CDR1 SGHRS and CDR2 YFSETQ. The V gene lost 4 bases and the J gene lost 0 bases, with 7 bases spanning the gap. CDR3 DNA sequence: TGCGCCAGCAGCCAGGACACTAACTATGGCTACACCTTC. Translating it yields CASSQDTNYGYTF.

The chain employs TRBV5-1 and TRBJ1-1; D not resolved. With 0 bases removed from V and 0 bases from J, the gap between germline ends came to 9 bases. CDR1 is SGHRS and CDR2 is YFSETQ in the germline V gene. This CDR3 has 15 residues. The CDR3: CASSLEPVMNTEAFF. CDR3 sequence (DNA): TGCGCCAGCAGCTTGGAACCGGTCATGAACACTGAAGCTTTCTTT.

The rearrangement uses TRBV6-5 and TRBJ2-1, with a weak D call TRBD1 (6 bases). The germline CDR1 and CDR2 sequences are MNHEY and SVGAGI. Trimming left V 0 bases short and J 4 bases short, with 13 bases between. This CDR3 has 16 residues. CDR3 nucleotides: TGTGCCAGCAGTTACTCTGGGGGCGCACCATACAATGAGCAGTTCTTC. Translating gives CASSYSGGAPYNEQFF.

J is TRBJ2-6 and V is TRBV29-1, with D uncertain. This CDR3 is 14 amino acids long. Per germline, CDR1 SQVTM and CDR2 ANQGSEA. Trimming took 5 bases from V and 2 from J, leaving 10 bases between them. Written as DNA, the CDR3 is TGCAGCGTTTCCTCAGGCGCTGGGGCCAACGTCCTGACTTTC. Amino acids: CSVSSGAGANVLTF.

In DNA form, the CDR3 reads TGTGCCAGCAGTTACCGGGACAGAAACTACGAGCAGTACTTC. It translates to CASSYRDRNYEQYF. The chain recombines TRBV6-5 with TRBJ2-7, with 7 nucleotides matching TRBD1. Looked up from germline, CDR1 is MNHEY and CDR2 is SVGAGI. The CDR3 contains 14 residues. V was pared by 2 bases and J by 3 bases, with 4 bases of the junction left unmatched.

The chain joins TRBV20-1 to TRBJ2-1; the match to TRBD2 covers 13 bases. V shed 3 bases and J 10 bases; nucleotides not matched to a gene: 9. The V gene's germline CDR1 is DFQATT and CDR2 SNEGSKA (reference sequence). The CDR3 spans 15 residues. The CDR3 DNA follows: TGCAGTGCTAGTGGAACTAGCGGGAGGGTAATGGAGCAGTTCTTC. Encoded protein: CSASGTSGRVMEQFF.

Comments on this clone: The sample contains more than one DNA sequence encoding this CDR3. The chain has TRBV10-3 and TRBJ2-7, with D possibly matching TRBD1 (6 bases). This CDR3 is built from 15 residues. With 4 bases removed from V and 4 bases from J, the gap between germline ends came to 17 bases. Germline V gene sequence: CDR1 ENHRY, CDR2 SYGVKD. CDR3 protein: CAISAGPGQTYEQYF. The CDR3, as DNA: TGTGCCATCAGTGCAGGGCCTGGACAGACTTACGAGCAGTACTTC.

The chain uses TRBV9 and TRBJ2-3; 15 bases are a match to TRBD2. This CDR3 is 16 amino acids long. With V trimmed by 2 bases and J by 6 bases, 4 bases remained unmatched. Germline lookup yields CDR1 SGDLS and CDR2 YYNGEE. Written as DNA, the CDR3 is TGTGCCAGCAGCGTTGGACTAGCGGGAGGGGGGGATACGCAGTATTTT. It is translated as CASSVGLAGGGDTQYF.

The gene calls are TRBV19 and TRBJ2-1; no firm D call. The CDR3 is made up of 16 amino acids. The V and J ends lost 2 bases and 4 bases respectively, with 15 bases between them. The V gene's germline CDR1 is LNHDA and CDR2 SQIVND (reference sequence). DNA for the CDR3: TGTGCCAGTAGTATAACTCTCGGGTTGAAGTACAATGAGCAGTTCTTC. Its protein is CASSITLGLKYNEQFF.

Written as DNA, the CDR3 is TGCGCCAGCAGCCAGGACAGATACGTGAACACTGAAGCTTTCTTT. Translation gives CASSQDRYVNTEAFF. The chain joins TRBV5-1 to TRBJ1-1; D is possibly TRBD1 (6 bases). This CDR3 contains 15 residues. Germline V gives CDR1 SGHRS, CDR2 YFSETQ. V lost 4 bases to trimming and J lost 0 bases, with 13 bases between them.

This chain joins TRBV27 and TRBJ2-2, with TRBD2 matching 13 bases. With V trimmed by 3 bases and J by 5 bases, 0 bases remained unmatched. The CDR3 length is 15 residues. Germline V CDR1 and CDR2: MNHEY, SMNVEV (reference sequence). As DNA, the CDR3 is TGTGCCAGCAGTTTGGGACTAGCGGGAACCGGGGAGCTGTTTTTT. Amino acid sequence: CASSLGLAGTGELFF.

The rearrangement links TRBV6-1 to TRBJ1-5; D not resolved. The CDR3 covers 15 residues. The V gene's germline CDR1 is MNHNS and CDR2 SASEGT. Trimming removed 2 bases at V and 2 bases at J, with 10 bases between. As DNA, the CDR3 is TGTGCCAGCAGTGAAAACTCCGGAGGCAATCAGCCCCAGCATTTT. Translating gives CASSENSGGNQPQHF.

The chain has TRBV5-1 and TRBJ2-2; tentatively, D is TRBD1 (6 bases). V was pared by 0 bases and J by 3 bases, with 9 bases between. There are 15 residues in the CDR3. The germline gives CDR1 SGHRS, CDR2 YFSETQ. The CDR3 reads CASSLGQADTGELFF. The CDR3 nucleotides are TGCGCCAGCAGCTTGGGACAGGCCGACACCGGGGAGCTGTTTTTT.

The chain employs TRBV7-3 and TRBJ2-7, with TRBD2 matching 12 bases. The CDR3 length is 14 residues. V shed 5 bases and J 2 bases; nucleotides not matched to a gene: 1. Germline loops: CDR1 SGHTA, CDR2 FQGTGA. The CDR3 region is CASSRTSGTYEQYF. The CDR3 DNA is TGTGCCAGCAGCCGGACTAGCGGGACCTACGAGCAGTACTTC. The full variable domain, completed using reference TRBV7-3 and TRBJ2-7, is GAGVSQTPSNKVTEKGKYVELRCDPISGHTALYWYRQSLGQGPEFLIYFQGTGAADDSGLPNDRFFAVRPEGSVSTLKIQRTERGDSAVYLCASSRTSGTYEQYFGPGTRLTVT.

This sequence joins TRBV28 and TRBJ1-2, with a weak D call TRBD1 (5 bases). The CDR3 spans 13 residues. V dropped 6 bases and J dropped 2 bases, with 10 bases sitting between them. The germline V gene encodes CDR1 MDHEN and CDR2 SYDVKM. CDR3 protein: CASSKDRNYGYTF. The CDR3 nucleotides read TGTGCCAGCAGCAAAGACAGAAACTATGGCTACACCTTC.

This rearrangement joins TRBV10-3 to TRBJ2-7; D might be TRBD1 (6 bases). Between the trimmed V and J ends, which lost 4 bases and 3 bases, there was a span of 16 bases. The germline V gene encodes CDR1 ENHRY and CDR2 SYGVKD. This CDR3 is built from 15 residues. CDR3 DNA sequence: TGTGCCATCAGTGGGTTGTCGGACAGTCTCTACGAGCAGTACTTC. Translated, it gives CAISGLSDSLYEQYF.

The V and J genes are TRBV6-5 and TRBJ1-2, with D possibly TRBD1 on 5 matching bases. With 6 bases removed from V and 4 bases from J, the gap between germline ends came to 15 bases. This CDR3 spans 14 amino acids. The germline V gene encodes CDR1 MNHEY and CDR2 SVGAGI. The CDR3 region has the DNA TGTGCCAGCAGACCTAGGGGACTCCTCTATGGCTACACCTTC. Translation: CASRPRGLLYGYTF.

The chain joins TRBV9 to TRBJ2-5; TRBD2 agrees at 8 bases. The J segment lost 5 bases and the V segment lost 0 bases, leaving 6 bases of the junction unmatched. The CDR3 has 15 amino acids. Per germline, CDR1 SGDLS and CDR2 YYNGEE. The CDR3 sequence: CASSVDPQREETQYF. Written as DNA, the CDR3 is TGTGCCAGCAGCGTAGACCCCCAGCGGGAGGAGACCCAGTACTTC.

Worth noting for this clone: Other DNA sequences in this sample translate to the same CDR3. J is TRBJ1-1 and V is TRBV18; no clear D. The length of the CDR3 is 13 residues. Germline V lookup: CDR1 KGHSH, CDR2 LQKENI. Trimming removed 6 bases from V and 1 base from J, with 9 bases in between. The CDR3 reads CASSPRENTEAFF. The CDR3 DNA follows: TGTGCCAGCTCCCCGCGTGAGAACACTGAAGCTTTCTTT.

Only one count was recorded for this clone. The V call is TRBV7-5, the J call TRBJ2-7; the D call TRBD2 from the table was never checked on the DNA. TRBV7-5 is tagged as a pseudogene. The CDR3 loop spans 13 amino acids. The CDR3 DNA reads TGTGTCAGAAGCTTTAGCCTAGCGAGGGAGCAGTACTTC. The encoded protein is CVRSFSLAREQYF.